These T cell receptor beta chains were read from a single sample in a study of cytomegalovirus exposure and HLA in healthy donors. Assay: immunoSEQ multiplex PCR; the TCRdb copy retains only in-frame clones and omits some. The sample comprises about 140,000 clones, roughly 79% of which are singletons, and 25% to 30% rests with the top ten. Sequencing was carried out using PBMCs. These receptors came from a man between 25 and 39 years old in good health and CMV-seropositive. The CDR3 runs from the conserved cysteine through the conserved F or W. D genes are given only for firm matches. Some rows mark clone size as missing; the rest say once, few, many or name a class of expanded clone.

j_call	clone_size	v_call	d_call	cdr3_aa	cdr3_nt
TRBJ1-1	.	TRBV2	.	CASSGQLNTEAFF	TGTGCCAGCTCCGGACAGCTGAACACTGAAGCTTTCTTT
TRBJ2-1	.	TRBV12-5	.	CASGLVRLAVSYNEQFF	TGTGCTAGTGGTTTGGTAAGGCTAGCTGTGTCCTACAATGAGCAGTTCTTC
TRBJ1-1	.	TRBV19	.	CASSIVGRGRLDTEAFF	TGTGCCAGTAGTATCGTGGGACGGGGGAGATTGGACACTGAAGCTTTCTTT
TRBJ1-5	.	TRBV27	.	CASSSHRQNQPQHF	TGTGCCAGCAGTTCCCATCGACAAAATCAGCCCCAGCATTTT
TRBJ1-3	.	TRBV5-1	.	CASSQGSGNTIYF	TGCGCCAGCAGCCAGGGCTCTGGAAACACCATATATTTT
TRBJ1-2	.	TRBV28	TRBD1	CASKKGGGRLYGYTF	TGTGCCAGCAAGAAAGGGGGCGGAAGATTATATGGCTACACCTTC
TRBJ2-7	.	TRBV11-1	.	CASSTQGSYEQYF	TGTGCCAGCAGCACGCAGGGGTCCTACGAGCAGTACTTC
TRBJ2-1	once	TRBV10-3	TRBD2	CAISDPIGGLVSYNEQFF	TGTGCCATCAGCGACCCAATCGGGGGACTAGTGTCTTACAATGAGCAGTTCTTC
TRBJ2-7	.	TRBV6-1	TRBD2	CASSEGLAGGHEQYF	TGTGCCAGCAGTGAAGGTCTAGCGGGGGGCCACGAGCAGTACTTC
TRBJ2-1	.	TRBV5-1	.	CASTPQVNNEQFF	TGCGCCAGCACCCCTCAGGTTAACAATGAGCAGTTCTTC
TRBJ2-3	once	TRBV30	.	CARGELPRGDTQYF	TGTGCCCGCGGGGAGCTGCCAAGGGGAGATACGCAGTATTTT
TRBJ2-3	.	TRBV11-3	.	CASSLRPGDTQYF	TGTGCCAGCAGCTTACGGCCGGGAGATACGCAGTATTTT
TRBJ2-5	.	TRBV6-1	TRBD1	CASSEDRGQQETQYF	TGTGCCAGCAGTGAAGATCGGGGACAGCAAGAGACCCAGTACTTC
TRBJ2-5	.	TRBV2	TRBD2	CASKIEWTSGGTVPQYF	TGTGCCAGCAAGATAGAGTGGACTAGCGGGGGGACCGTGCCCCAGTACTTC
TRBJ1-6	.	TRBV6-5	TRBD1	CASSRTGKDSPLHF	TGTGCCAGCAGCCGGACAGGGAAAGATTCACCCCTCCACTTT
TRBJ1-1	.	TRBV6-6	.	CATLAGLGTEAFF	TGTGCCACCCTAGCGGGGCTGGGCACTGAAGCTTTCTTT
TRBJ2-4	.	TRBV6-4	.	CASRRTPHPKNIQYF	TGTGCCAGCAGACGGACTCCCCACCCCAAAAACATTCAGTACTTC
TRBJ2-3	.	TRBV2	TRBD2	CASTSGVDTQYF	TGTGCCAGTACTAGCGGGGTGGATACGCAGTATTTT
TRBJ1-1	.	TRBV10-3	.	CAISGLSGGTNTEAFF	TGTGCCATCAGTGGTCTATCGGGGGGCACGAACACTGAAGCTTTCTTT
TRBJ1-2	.	TRBV2	.	CASGGGVGGYTF	TGTGCCAGTGGCGGGGGCGTCGGGGGCTACACCTTC
TRBJ2-1	.	TRBV27	TRBD2	CASSSYSGSWSNEQFF	TGTGCCAGCAGTTCCTATAGCGGGAGTTGGAGCAATGAGCAGTTCTTC
TRBJ2-5	.	TRBV7-2	TRBD2	CASSSMGLAGGETQYF	TGTGCCAGCAGCTCGATGGGGCTAGCGGGGGGGGAGACCCAGTACTTC
TRBJ1-1	.	TRBV4-1	.	CASSQGGGYTEAFF	TGCGCCAGCAGCCAAGGGGGGGGATACACTGAAGCTTTCTTT
TRBJ1-1	.	TRBV25-1	TRBD1	CASSDPGQGRRAFF	TGTGCCAGCAGCGATCCCGGACAGGGACGAAGGGCTTTCTTT
TRBJ1-1	.	TRBV7-9	.	CASSLGDGLEAFF	TGTGCCAGCAGCTTGGGCGACGGTCTTGAAGCTTTCTTT
TRBJ2-1	.	TRBV30	TRBD2	CAWIGASGQNNEQFF	TGTGCCTGGATTGGAGCTAGCGGTCAAAACAATGAGCAGTTCTTC
TRBJ2-5	.	TRBV6-1	TRBD2	CASRASGGQETQYF	TGTGCCAGCAGGGCTAGCGGGGGTCAAGAGACCCAGTACTTC
TRBJ2-2	.	TRBV11-2	.	CASSFGGTTELFF	TGTGCCAGCAGCTTCGGGGGGACAACGGAGCTGTTTTTT
TRBJ2-1	.	TRBV6-1	TRBD2	CASTRTSGNYNEQFF	TGTGCCAGCACGAGGACTAGCGGAAACTACAATGAGCAGTTCTTC
TRBJ2-1	.	TRBV9	.	CASDSGEAEQFF	TGTGCCAGCGATTCCGGGGAGGCCGAGCAGTTCTTC
TRBJ2-7	.	TRBV10-3	TRBD1	CAIRGTTGGYEQYF	TGTGCCATCAGGGGGACGACAGGGGGCTACGAGCAGTACTTC
TRBJ2-1	.	TRBV7-2	.	CASSPSQRTQFF	TGTGCCAGCAGTCCCAGCCAGCGTACGCAGTTCTTC
TRBJ2-3	once	TRBV7-9	TRBD2	CASSLARDYPPDTQYF	TGTGCCAGCAGCTTAGCGAGGGACTATCCGCCAGATACGCAGTATTTT
TRBJ1-1	.	TRBV18	.	CASSPYEVGSSEAFF	TGTGCCAGCTCACCATACGAGGTCGGGAGCTCTGAAGCTTTCTTT
TRBJ2-7	.	TRBV7-6	TRBD2	CASSGTSGSSYEQYF	TGTGCCAGCAGCGGGACTAGCGGGAGCTCCTACGAGCAGTACTTC
TRBJ1-1	few	TRBV11-2	TRBD1	CASSYTSGQGKPEAFF	TGTGCCAGCAGCTACACGTCCGGACAGGGGAAACCTGAAGCTTTCTTT
TRBJ1-6	few	TRBV13	.	CASSFGASSPLHF	TGTGCCAGCAGCTTTGGGGCTAGTTCACCCCTCCACTTT
TRBJ1-6	.	TRBV4-3	.	CASSQDLGGVSNSPLHF	TGCGCCAGCAGCCAAGATTTGGGGGGGGTATCGAATTCACCCCTCCACTTT
TRBJ1-2	.	TRBV6-5	.	CASRGTDYGYTF	TGTGCCAGCAGGGGCACCGACTATGGCTACACCTTC
TRBJ1-5	.	TRBV5-4	TRBD1	CASSWDSLFSNQPQHF	TGTGCCAGCAGCTGGGACAGCCTATTTAGCAATCAGCCCCAGCATTTT
TRBJ2-3	once	TRBV5-4	.	CASSPSGVTDTQYF	TGTGCCAGCAGCCCCTCGGGGGTTACAGATACGCAGTATTTT
TRBJ1-1	.	TRBV4-1	.	CASSRWRLNTEAFF	TGCGCCAGCAGCCGATGGAGGCTGAACACTGAAGCTTTCTTT
TRBJ1-4	once	TRBV12-5	.	CASGLPPGGEQNYEKLFF	TGTGCTAGTGGTTTACCCCCCGGGGGGGAACAGAATTACGAAAAACTGTTTTTT
TRBJ1-5	.	TRBV18	.	CASSQSEDQPQHF	TGTGCCAGCTCACAGTCGGAGGATCAGCCCCAGCATTTT
TRBJ1-1	once	TRBV5-1	.	CASSLAQGSYEAFF	TGCGCCAGCAGCTTGGCTCAGGGAAGTTACGAAGCTTTCTTT
TRBJ2-3	.	TRBV4-3	.	CASSQDYRGTDVRDTQYF	TGCGCCAGCAGCCAAGATTATCGCGGGACAGACGTGAGAGATACGCAGTATTTT
TRBJ2-7	once	TRBV2	.	CASSEEATSYEQYF	TGTGCCAGCAGTGAAGAAGCCACCTCCTACGAGCAGTACTTC
TRBJ2-4	.	TRBV7-9	TRBD1	CASSPTPDREIAKNIQYF	TGTGCCAGCAGCCCCACCCCGGACAGGGAAATAGCCAAAAACATTCAGTACTTC
TRBJ2-3	.	TRBV6-1	.	CASRRRDTQYF	TGTGCCAGCAGAAGGAGAGATACGCAGTATTTT
TRBJ2-1	.	TRBV9	.	CASSAQGGVGEQFF	TGTGCCAGCAGCGCCCAAGGCGGGGTGGGTGAGCAGTTCTTC
TRBJ2-7	once	TRBV7-2	TRBD1	CASSPQQGNFYEQYF	TGTGCCAGCAGCCCACAACAGGGGAACTTTTACGAGCAGTACTTC
TRBJ2-7	.	TRBV6-5	TRBD2	CASSYSIGGGADTKYF	TGTGCCAGCAGTTACTCGATCGGCGGGGGGGCGGATACAAAGTACTTC
TRBJ1-1	.	TRBV29-1	.	CSVVGNTEAFF	TGCAGCGTTGTCGGTAACACTGAAGCTTTCTTT
TRBJ1-3	.	TRBV5-5	.	CASRKPGHNSGNTIYF	TGTGCCAGCAGGAAGCCGGGACACAACTCTGGAAACACCATATATTTT
TRBJ1-2	.	TRBV30	.	CAWIDLYGYTF	TGTGCCTGGATAGATCTCTATGGCTACACCTTC
TRBJ2-3	.	TRBV5-4	TRBD2	CASSHPGLADTQYF	TGTGCCAGCAGCCACCCGGGACTAGCGGATACGCAGTATTTT
TRBJ1-3	.	TRBV2	TRBD1	CASRPGTGAGNTIYF	TGTGCCAGCAGACCCGGGACAGGGGCTGGAAACACCATATATTTT